Listed below are T cell receptor beta chains from one sample, sequenced in a study of early T cells in non-severe SARS-CoV-2 infection. TCRdb redid the calling of the 5' RACE reads with MiXCR, one entry per CDR3 protein. This table holds about 60,000 distinct CDR3 sequences, over 9.5% found once. Material: whole blood. The receptors were gathered from an adult who was a healthcare worker with PCR-confirmed SARS-CoV-2 infection or an uninfected control (not recorded which). The CDR3 runs from the conserved cysteine through the conserved F or W. A D gene is named only where the DNA matches it firmly. Clone size appears in some rows only: once, few, many, or a class for an expanded clone.

j_call cdr3_length d_call v_call clone_size cdr3_nt cdr3_aa
TRBJ2-1 15 TRBD2 TRBV5-1 few TGCGCCAGCAGCTCCAGCACCGGGACTATCCATGAGCAGTTCTTC CASSSSTGTIHEQFF
TRBJ2-3 13 NA TRBV20-1 NA TGCAGTGCGCCGGCAGGAGCCACAGATACGCGGTATTTT CSAPAGATDTRYF
TRBJ2-5 11 NA TRBV29-1 few TGCAGCGTTCGCAGCCAAGAGACCCAGTACTTC CSVRSQETQYF
TRBJ2-7 13 NA TRBV12-3/TRBV12-4 NA TGTGCCAGCAGTCCGTACAGGTACCACAAGCAGTACTTC CASSPYRYHKQYF
TRBJ2-5 12 NA TRBV18 NA TGTGCCAGCTCACCGTTCGGAGAGACCCAGTACTTC CASSPFGETQYF
TRBJ2-3 15 TRBD2 TRBV7-6 NA TGTGCCAGCAAACAGTGGACTAGCGGCACAGATACGCAGTATTTT CASKQWTSGTDTQYF
TRBJ2-6 13 NA TRBV11-2 NA TGTGCCAGCAGCTTAGCCGGGGCCAACGTCCTGACTTTC CASSLAGANVLTF
TRBJ2-5 11 NA TRBV7-9 many TGTGCCAGCGGCAGCCAAGAGACCCAGTACTTC CASGSQETQYF
TRBJ1-2 15 NA TRBV24-1 few TGTGCCACCAGTGATGGCGGGATGGAGAACTATGGCTACACCTTC CATSDGGMENYGYTF
TRBJ2-5 10 NA TRBV12-5 NA TGTGCTAGTGGTCAAGAGACCCAGTACTTC CASGQETQYF
TRBJ2-6 17 NA TRBV3-1 few TGTGCCAGCAGCCAAGATCTGGTGAACTCTGGGGCCAACGTCCTGACTTTC CASSQDLVNSGANVLTF
TRBJ1-3 17 TRBD1 TRBV7-2 few TGTGCCAGCAGCTTAGCCGGGACAGGGGGAGCTGAAAACACCATATATTTT CASSLAGTGGAENTIYF
TRBJ2-3 13 NA TRBV29-1 NA TGCGGCGCCAAGGAGGACTCAACAGATACGCAGTATTTT CGAKEDSTDTQYF
TRBJ1-3 14 NA TRBV6-5 few TGTGCCAGCCAGGACACCATCACCCGAAACACCATATATTTT CASQDTITRNTIYF
TRBJ2-5 17 NA TRBV5-4 few TGTGCCAGCAGAAGGTTCCTCGGACAGAGTTCAAGAGAGACCCAGTACTTC CASRRFLGQSSRETQYF
TRBJ2-3 14 NA TRBV5-1 NA TGCGCCAGCAGCTCCGACAAGGCCACAGAAACGCAGTATTTT CASSSDKATETQYF
TRBJ2-5 13 NA TRBV29-1 many TGCAGCGTTGGCGGGGACCACCAAGAGACCCAGTACTTC CSVGGDHQETQYF